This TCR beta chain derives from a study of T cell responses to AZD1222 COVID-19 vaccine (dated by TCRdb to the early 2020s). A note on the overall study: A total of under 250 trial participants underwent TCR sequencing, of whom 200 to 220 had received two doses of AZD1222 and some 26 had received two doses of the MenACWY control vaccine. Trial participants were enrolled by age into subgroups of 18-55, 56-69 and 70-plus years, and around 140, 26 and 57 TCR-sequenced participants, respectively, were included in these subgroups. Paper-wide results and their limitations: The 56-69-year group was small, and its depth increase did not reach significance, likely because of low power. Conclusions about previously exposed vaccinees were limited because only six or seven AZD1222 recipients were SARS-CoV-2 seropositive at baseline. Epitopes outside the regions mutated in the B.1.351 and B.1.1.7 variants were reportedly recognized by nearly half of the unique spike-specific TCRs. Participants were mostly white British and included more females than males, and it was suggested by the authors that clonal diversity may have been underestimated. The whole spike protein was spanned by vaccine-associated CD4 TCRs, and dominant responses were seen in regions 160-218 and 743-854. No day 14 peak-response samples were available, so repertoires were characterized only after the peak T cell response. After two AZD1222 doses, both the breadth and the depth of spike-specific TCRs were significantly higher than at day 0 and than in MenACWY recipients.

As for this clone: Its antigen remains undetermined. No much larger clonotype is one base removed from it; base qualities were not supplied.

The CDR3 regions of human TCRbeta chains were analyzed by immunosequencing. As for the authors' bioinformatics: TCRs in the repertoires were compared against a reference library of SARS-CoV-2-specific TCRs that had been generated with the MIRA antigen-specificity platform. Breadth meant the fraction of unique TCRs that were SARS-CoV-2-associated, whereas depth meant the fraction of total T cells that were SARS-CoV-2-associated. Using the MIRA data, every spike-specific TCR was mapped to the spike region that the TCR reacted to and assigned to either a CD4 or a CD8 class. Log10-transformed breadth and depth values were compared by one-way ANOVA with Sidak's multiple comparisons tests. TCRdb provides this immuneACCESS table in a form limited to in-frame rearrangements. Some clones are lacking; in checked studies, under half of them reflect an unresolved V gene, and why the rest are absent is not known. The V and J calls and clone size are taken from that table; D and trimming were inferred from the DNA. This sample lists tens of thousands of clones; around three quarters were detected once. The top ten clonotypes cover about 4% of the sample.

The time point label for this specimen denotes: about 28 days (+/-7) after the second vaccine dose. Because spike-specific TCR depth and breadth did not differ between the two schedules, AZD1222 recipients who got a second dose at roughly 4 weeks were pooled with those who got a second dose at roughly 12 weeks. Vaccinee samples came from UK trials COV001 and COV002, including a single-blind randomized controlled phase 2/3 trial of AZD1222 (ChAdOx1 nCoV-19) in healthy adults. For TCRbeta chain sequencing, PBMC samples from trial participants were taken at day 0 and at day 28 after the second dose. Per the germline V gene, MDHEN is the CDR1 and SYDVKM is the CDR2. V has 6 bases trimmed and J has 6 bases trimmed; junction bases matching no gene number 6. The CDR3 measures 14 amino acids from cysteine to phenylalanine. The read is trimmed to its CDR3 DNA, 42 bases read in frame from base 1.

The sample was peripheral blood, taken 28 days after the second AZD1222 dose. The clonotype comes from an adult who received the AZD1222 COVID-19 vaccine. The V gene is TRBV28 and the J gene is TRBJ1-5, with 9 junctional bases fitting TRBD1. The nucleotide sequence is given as TGTGCCAGCAGCCAGGGACAGGGACGTCAGCCCCAGCATTTT. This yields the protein CASSQGQGRQPQHF.